The 19 T cell receptor beta chains below come from one sample, sequenced in a study of persistence of HIV-infected CD4 T cells. The stimulus was lysate of CMV-infected fibroblasts, around 10 ug/mL. CD40L-negative CD69-negative CD45RO-high memory CD4+ T cells were sorted as populations depleted of antigen-responding cells. The libraries were made with immunoSEQ version 4 in survey mode. Method: immunoSEQ multiplex PCR; TCRdb's copy keeps in-frame clones and lacks some. The table shows roughly 34,000 clones, with approximately 80% occurring only once. The antigens of these receptors remain unknown. Sequences were derived from CD4+ T cells sorted from PBMCs after roughly 18-hour stimulation, sampled from a patient who received antiretroviral therapy. The origin of the receptors is an adult man with HIV who was CMV-seropositive.

This clone was recorded once. DNA of the CDR3: TGTGCCAGCAGCTCTAAGAGTGCTAATGAGCAGTTCTTC. It codes for CASSSKSANEQFF. The rearrangement links TRBV5-8 to TRBJ2-1, with unresolved D. The germline V gene encodes CDR1 SGHTS and CDR2 YDEGEE. Trimming stripped 3 bases from V and 7 bases from J, with 11 bases between. This CDR3 is built from 13 residues.

V is TRBV19 and J is TRBJ2-6, with D maybe TRBD1 (6 bases). Trimming shortened V by 7 bases and J by 4 bases, and 14 bases separated the two germline ends. Germline V lookup: CDR1 LNHDA, CDR2 SQIVND (reference sequence). This CDR3 spans 15 amino acids. CDR3 region: CASIPTGRGANVLTF. The CDR3 DNA follows: TGTGCCAGTATACCTACAGGGCGGGGGGCCAACGTCCTGACTTTC.

The chain recombines TRBV5-1 with TRBJ2-1, with D unresolved. V dropped 0 bases and J dropped 7 bases, with 11 bases sitting between them. In germline, CDR1 is SGHRS, CDR2 YFSETQ. The CDR3 covers 14 residues. The CDR3: CASSLDGFRNEQFF. The DNA for the CDR3 is TGCGCCAGCAGCTTGGATGGATTCCGGAATGAGCAGTTCTTC.

The sample holds a few counts of this clone. The chain links TRBV7-9 to TRBJ1-1, with D possibly TRBD1 on 6 matching bases. The CDR3 covers 14 residues. The V gene lost 7 bases and the J gene lost 7 bases, with 19 bases spanning the gap. Germline assignment: CDR1 SEHNR and CDR2 FQNEAQ (reference sequence). The CDR3 bases are TGTGCCAGCACCAAAGAACAGGGTATTGGTGAAGCTTTCTTT. Protein product: CASTKEQGIGEAFF.

Remarks on this clone: Other DNA sequences within the sample encode an identical CDR3. J is TRBJ2-7 and V is TRBV19; unclear D gene. Germline loops: CDR1 LNHDA, CDR2 SQIVND (reference sequence). V lost 4 bases, J lost 7 bases, and 17 bases lay in between. This CDR3 has 14 residues. CDR3 nucleotide sequence: TGTGCCAGTAGTACCTTATTGGGGTTTGGAGAGCAGTACTTC. Residues: CASSTLLGFGEQYF.

The chain carries TRBV24-1 and TRBJ1-2; no definite D call. Germline V gives CDR1 KGHDR, CDR2 SFDVKD. The germline V and J ends were trimmed by 3 bases and 4 bases, with 14 bases remaining between them. The CDR3 is 15 amino acids. The CDR3 DNA reads as TGTGCCACCAGTGATCCGAGACGGGAAAGCTATGGCTACACCTTC. It codes for CATSDPRRESYGYTF.

This clone was detected a few times. The chain joins TRBV28 to TRBJ2-1; TRBD2 is a possible D gene (10 bases). The germline V gene has CDR1 MDHEN and CDR2 SYDVKM. The V end was cut by 4 bases, the J end by 3 bases, with 31 bases between. This CDR3 comprises 21 residues. CDR3 sequence reads: CASSWGTGRPPLAGDYNEQFF. The CDR3 bases are TGTGCCAGCAGTTGGGGGACAGGGCGACCCCCTCTAGCGGGGGACTACAATGAGCAGTTCTTC.

The chain employs TRBV9 and TRBJ2-5, with 13 bases fitting TRBD2. This CDR3 is 17 amino acids long. Germline CDR1 is SGDLS and CDR2 is YYNGEE. Trimming at V came to 3 bases and at J to 2 bases, leaving 7 bases not matched to a gene. CDR3 sequence (DNA): TGTGCCAGCAGCGCATACCTGGGACTAGCGGGGCAAGAGACCCAGTACTTC. It specifies CASSAYLGLAGQETQYF.

This chain joins TRBV10-3 and TRBJ1-5; D not certain. V lost 0 bases and J lost 2, with 11 bases in between. CDR3 length equals 16 residues. Germline assignment: CDR1 ENHRY and CDR2 SYGVKD. The CDR3 reads CAISESQGSRNQPQHF. CDR3 sequence (DNA): TGTGCCATCAGTGAGTCCCAAGGGAGCCGCAATCAGCCCCAGCATTTT.

The chain couples TRBV6-2 or TRBV6-3 to TRBJ2-1; D may be TRBD1 or TRBD2 (5 bases each). The CDR3 is made up of 16 amino acids. Germline loops: CDR1 MNHEY, CDR2 SVGEGT. V was cut by 0 bases and J by 2 bases, with 11 bases left in between. The CDR3: CASSYSTGQAYNEQFF. Here the CDR3 DNA reads TGTGCCAGCAGTTACTCGACGGGGCAGGCCTACAATGAGCAGTTCTTC.

The chain joins TRBV5-1 to TRBJ2-3; TRBD2 is a possible D gene (6 bases). CDR1 is SGHRS, CDR2 YFSETQ, per germline. The CDR3 covers 16 residues. Trimming took 1 base from V and 0 from J, leaving 12 bases between them. The chain's CDR3 is CASSLFGLASTDTQYF. CDR3 DNA sequence: TGCGCCAGCAGCTTGTTTGGGCTAGCGAGCACAGATACGCAGTATTTT.

The chain has TRBV2 and TRBJ2-3; D unclear. Germline lookup yields CDR1 SNHLY and CDR2 FYNNEI. The CDR3 consists of 12 residues. V was trimmed by 7 bases and J by 11 bases, leaving 16 bases between them. The CDR3 spells CASKVRSGVQYF. The CDR3 DNA follows: TGTGCCAGCAAGGTGAGGTCTGGGGTGCAGTATTTT.

The genes are TRBV7-2 and TRBJ1-2, with D perhaps matching TRBD1 (5 bases). The CDR3 loop spans 15 amino acids. CDR1 SGHTA and CDR2 FQGNSA come from the germline V gene. With 4 bases removed from V and 7 bases from J, the gap between germline ends came to 19 bases. CDR3 in amino acids: CASSSSGTLRSGYTF. Here the CDR3 DNA reads TGTGCCAGCAGCTCTTCAGGGACGCTACGGTCTGGCTACACCTTC.

This clone was seen a single time. This chain uses TRBV5-1 with TRBJ1-1, with D hard to call. The germline V gene encodes CDR1 SGHRS and CDR2 YFSETQ. Trimming removed 4 bases at V and 7 bases at J, with 14 bases between. This CDR3 comprises 13 residues. For the CDR3, the DNA is TGCGCCAGCAGCCCGTTGACTTCTGTTGAAGCTTTCTTT. It yields the protein CASSPLTSVEAFF.

The chain is built from TRBV7-2 and TRBJ1-5; tentative D call: TRBD1 (5 bases). The length of the CDR3 is 13 residues. Per the germline V gene, CDR1 is SGHTA and CDR2 is FQGNSA. V was trimmed by 1 base and J by 5 bases, leaving 6 bases between them. The CDR3 spells CASSLGGHQPQHF. Here the CDR3 DNA reads TGTGCCAGCAGCTTAGGGGGACATCAGCCCCAGCATTTT. The complete variable domain, with remaining parts taken from reference TRBV7-2 and TRBJ1-5, reads GAGVSQSPSNKVTEKGKDVELRCDPISGHTALYWYRQSLGQGLEFLIYFQGNSAPDKSGLPSDRFSAERTGGSVSTLTIQRTQQEDSAVYLCASSLGGHQPQHFGDGTRLSIL.

The chain joins TRBV3-1 (or the pseudogene TRBV3-2) to TRBJ2-3; 8 bases align to TRBD2. The CDR3 consists of 17 residues. Germline trimming cut 3 bases from V and 2 bases from J; bases unmatched to any gene: 10. Germline CDR1 and CDR2: LGHDT and YNNKEL (reference sequence). CDR3 sequence (DNA): TGTGCCAGCAGCCATTTAAGCGGGGGAAGCACCACAGATACGCAGTATTTT. Amino acid sequence: CASSHLSGGSTTDTQYF.

The chain links TRBV4-2 to TRBJ1-1; 8 bases are a match to TRBD1. The CDR3 covers 15 residues. Germline V gene data show CDR1 as LGHNA and CDR2 as YNFKEQ. Trimming at V came to 6 bases and at J to 0 bases, leaving 6 bases not matched to a gene. Written as DNA, the CDR3 is TGTGCCAGCAGAAGACAGGGGCTTATGAACACTGAAGCTTTCTTT. This codes for CASRRQGLMNTEAFF.

The chain recombines TRBV10-3 with TRBJ1-2; D ambiguous. Between the trimmed V and J ends, which lost 0 bases and 5 bases, there was a span of 13 bases. This CDR3 is 15 amino acids long. Germline-derived CDR1 and CDR2 are ENHRY and SYGVKD. CDR3 in DNA: TGTGCCATCAGTGAGTCTGTGTCGACGTCATATGGCTACACCTTC. Amino acids: CAISESVSTSYGYTF.

With respect to this clone: Other nucleotide sequences from this sample produce the same CDR3. The V and J genes are TRBV27 and TRBJ1-5, with D possibly being TRBD1 (5 bases). This CDR3 is built from 14 residues. The germline gives CDR1 MNHEY, CDR2 SMNVEV (reference sequence). The V gene lost 4 bases and the J gene lost 1 base, with 8 bases spanning the gap. DNA of the CDR3: TGTGCCAGCAGTTATCGGGACAGCAATCAGCCCCAGCATTTT. Translated, it gives CASSYRDSNQPQHF.